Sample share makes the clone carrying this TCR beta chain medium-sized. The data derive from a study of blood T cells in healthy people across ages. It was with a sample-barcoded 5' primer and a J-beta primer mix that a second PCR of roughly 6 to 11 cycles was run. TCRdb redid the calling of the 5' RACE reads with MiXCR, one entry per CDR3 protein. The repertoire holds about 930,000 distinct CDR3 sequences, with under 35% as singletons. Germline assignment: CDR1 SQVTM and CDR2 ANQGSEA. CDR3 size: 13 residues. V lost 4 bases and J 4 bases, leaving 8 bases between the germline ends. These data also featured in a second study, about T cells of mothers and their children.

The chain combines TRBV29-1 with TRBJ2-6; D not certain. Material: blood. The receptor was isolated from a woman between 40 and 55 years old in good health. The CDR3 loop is CSVAVTGANVLTF. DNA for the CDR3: TGCAGCGTTGCCGTAACGGGGGCCAACGTCCTGACTTTC.